This TCR beta chain was captured in a study of T cell responses to AZD1222 COVID-19 vaccine. Study-level information: Recipients boosted at about 4 weeks or about 12 weeks are pooled. Findings and limits, study-wide: Spike-specific TCR breadth and depth both grew after two AZD1222 doses. Spike-wide coverage was observed for vaccine-associated CD4 TCRs, with dominant responses at 160-218 and 743-854. It should be noted that donors were predominantly white British and more often female, and clonal diversity was possibly underestimated.

The CDR3 spans 12 residues. V shed 11 bases and J shed 1 base, with 9 bases lying between them. CDR1 and CDR2 (germline): MNHNY, SVGAGI (reference sequence). Method: immunoSEQ multiplex PCR; TCRdb's copy keeps in-frame clones and lacks some. The sample records 150,000 or so clones, around 90% being singletons. With regard to this clone: No antigen is known for it.

Specimen: peripheral blood, collected on day 0 of AZD1222 vaccination. The TCR was taken from an adult in good health. The chain combines TRBV6-6 with TRBJ2-1; a possible D gene is TRBD2 (6 bases). CDR3 in amino acids: CAGGGSYNEQFF. Written as DNA, the CDR3 is TGTGCCGGGGGAGGATCCTACAATGAGCAGTTCTTC.